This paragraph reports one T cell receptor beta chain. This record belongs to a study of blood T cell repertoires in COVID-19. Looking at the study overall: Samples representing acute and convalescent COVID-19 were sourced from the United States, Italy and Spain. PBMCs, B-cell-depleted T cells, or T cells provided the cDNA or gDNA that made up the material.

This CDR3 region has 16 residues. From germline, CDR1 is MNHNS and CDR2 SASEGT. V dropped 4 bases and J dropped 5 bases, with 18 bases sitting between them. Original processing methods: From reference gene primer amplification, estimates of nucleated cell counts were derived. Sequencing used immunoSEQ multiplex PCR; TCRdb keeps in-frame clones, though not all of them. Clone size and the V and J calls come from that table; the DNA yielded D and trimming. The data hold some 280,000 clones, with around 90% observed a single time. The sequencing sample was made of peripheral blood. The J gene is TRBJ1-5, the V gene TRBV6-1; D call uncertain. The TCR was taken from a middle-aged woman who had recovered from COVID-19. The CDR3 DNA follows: TGTGCCAGCAGTGCCGGAACTAACCCTCGAGATCAGCCCCAGCATTTT. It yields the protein CASSAGTNPRDQPQHF.